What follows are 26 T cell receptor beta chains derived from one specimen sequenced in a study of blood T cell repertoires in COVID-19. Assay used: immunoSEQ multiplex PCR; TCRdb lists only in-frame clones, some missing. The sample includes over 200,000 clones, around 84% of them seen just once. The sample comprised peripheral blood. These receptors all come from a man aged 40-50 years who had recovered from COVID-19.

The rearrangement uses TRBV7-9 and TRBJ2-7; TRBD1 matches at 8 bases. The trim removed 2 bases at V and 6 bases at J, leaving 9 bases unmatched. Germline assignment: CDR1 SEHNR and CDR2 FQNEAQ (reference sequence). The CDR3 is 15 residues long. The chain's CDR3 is CASSLMRTGIGEQYF. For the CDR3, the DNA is TGTGCCAGCAGCTTAATGAGGACAGGGATTGGCGAGCAGTACTTC.

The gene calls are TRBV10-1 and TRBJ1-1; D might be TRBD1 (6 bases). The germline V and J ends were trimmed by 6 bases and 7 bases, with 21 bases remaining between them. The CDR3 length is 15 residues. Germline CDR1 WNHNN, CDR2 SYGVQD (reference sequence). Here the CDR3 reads CASSPTTAGGGEAFF. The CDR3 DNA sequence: TGCGCCAGCAGCCCCACCACCGCGGGAGGGGGTGAAGCTTTCTTT.

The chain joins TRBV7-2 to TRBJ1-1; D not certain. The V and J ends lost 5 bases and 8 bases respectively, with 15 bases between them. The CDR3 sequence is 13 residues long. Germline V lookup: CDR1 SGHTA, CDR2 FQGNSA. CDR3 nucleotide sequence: TGTGCCAGCAGCCTCGGGGTCGTGGCGGAAGCTTTCTTT. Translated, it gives CASSLGVVAEAFF.

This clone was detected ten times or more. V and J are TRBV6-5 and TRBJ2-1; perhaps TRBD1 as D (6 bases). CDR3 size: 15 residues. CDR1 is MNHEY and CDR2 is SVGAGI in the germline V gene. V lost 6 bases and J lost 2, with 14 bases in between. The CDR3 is CASRLYDRTYNEQFF. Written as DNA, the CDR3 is TGTGCCAGCAGACTTTACGACAGGACCTACAATGAGCAGTTCTTC.

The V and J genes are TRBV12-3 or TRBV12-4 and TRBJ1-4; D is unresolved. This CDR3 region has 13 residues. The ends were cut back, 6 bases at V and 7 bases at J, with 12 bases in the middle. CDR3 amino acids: CASSPLLSEKLFF. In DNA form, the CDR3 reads TGTGCCAGCAGCCCACTGTTGAGTGAAAAACTGTTTTTT.

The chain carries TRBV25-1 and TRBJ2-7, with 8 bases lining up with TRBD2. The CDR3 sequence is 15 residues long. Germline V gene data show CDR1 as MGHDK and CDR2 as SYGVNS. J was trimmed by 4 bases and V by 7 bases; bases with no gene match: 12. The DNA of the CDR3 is TGTGCCAGCACTAAACAGGGAGCGGGAGTATACGAGCAGTACTTC. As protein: CASTKQGAGVYEQYF.

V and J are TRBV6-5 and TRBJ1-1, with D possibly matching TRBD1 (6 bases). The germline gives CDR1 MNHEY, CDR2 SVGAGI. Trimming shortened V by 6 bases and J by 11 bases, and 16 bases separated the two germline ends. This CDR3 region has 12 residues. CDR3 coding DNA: TGTGCCAGCAGAAACAGGGCCCTTGGGGCTTTCTTT. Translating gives CASRNRALGAFF.

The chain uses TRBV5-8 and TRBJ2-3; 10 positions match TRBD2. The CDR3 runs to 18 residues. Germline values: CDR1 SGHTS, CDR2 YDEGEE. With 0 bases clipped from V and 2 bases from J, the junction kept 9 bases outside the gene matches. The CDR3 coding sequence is TGTGCCAGCAGCTTGGCAGTGGTAGCGGGGGGTACCACAGATACGCAGTATTTT. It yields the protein CASSLAVVAGGTTDTQYF.

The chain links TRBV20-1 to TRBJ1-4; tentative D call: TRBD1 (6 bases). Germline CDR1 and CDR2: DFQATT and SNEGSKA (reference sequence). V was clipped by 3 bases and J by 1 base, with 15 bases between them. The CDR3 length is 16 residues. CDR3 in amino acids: CSASLGGLGTNEKLFF. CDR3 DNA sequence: TGCAGTGCTAGTTTGGGGGGGCTGGGAACTAATGAAAAACTGTTTTTT.

The CDR3 sequence is CASSLSRAGPYGYTF. CDR3 nucleotide sequence: TGTGCCAGCAGCTTATCCAGGGCCGGCCCCTATGGCTACACCTTC. The chain joins TRBV7-9 to TRBJ1-2, with D tentatively TRBD1 (5 bases). The V gene's germline CDR1 is SEHNR and CDR2 FQNEAQ (reference sequence). This CDR3 is 15 amino acids long. V lost 2 bases and J lost 4, with 14 bases in between.

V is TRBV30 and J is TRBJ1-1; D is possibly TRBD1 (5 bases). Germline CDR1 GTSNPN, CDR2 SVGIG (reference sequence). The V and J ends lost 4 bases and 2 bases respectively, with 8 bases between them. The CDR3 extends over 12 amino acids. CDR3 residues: CAWTQGNTEAFF. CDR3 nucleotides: TGTGCCTGGACCCAGGGAAACACTGAAGCTTTCTTT.

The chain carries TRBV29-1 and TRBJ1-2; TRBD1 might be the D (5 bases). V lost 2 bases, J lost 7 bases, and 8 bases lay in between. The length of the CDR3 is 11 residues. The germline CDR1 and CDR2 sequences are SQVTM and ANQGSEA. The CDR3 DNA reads TGCAGCGTTGAACAGGGAGGTGGCTACACCTTC. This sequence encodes CSVEQGGGYTF.

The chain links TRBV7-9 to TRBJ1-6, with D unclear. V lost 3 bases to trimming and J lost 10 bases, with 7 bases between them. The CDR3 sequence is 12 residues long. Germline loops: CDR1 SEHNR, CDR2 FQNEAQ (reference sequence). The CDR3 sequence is CASSFFESPLHF. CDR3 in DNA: TGTGCCAGCAGCTTTTTCGAGTCACCCCTCCACTTT.

The CDR3 is CACHRGINYGYTF. In DNA, the CDR3 is TGTGCCTGCCACAGGGGTATTAACTATGGCTACACCTTC. V usage is TRBV30 and J usage is TRBJ1-2; the match to TRBD1 covers 7 bases. This CDR3 is built from 13 residues. CDR1 and CDR2 (germline): GTSNPN, SVGIG (reference sequence). V was clipped by 6 bases and J by 1 base; unmatched bases: 5.

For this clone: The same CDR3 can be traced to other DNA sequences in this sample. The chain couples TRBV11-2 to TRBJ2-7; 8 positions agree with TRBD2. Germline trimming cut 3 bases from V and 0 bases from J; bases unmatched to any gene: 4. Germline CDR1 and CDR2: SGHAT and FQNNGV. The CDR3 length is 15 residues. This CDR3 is CASSLGSGSSYEQYF. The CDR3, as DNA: TGTGCCAGCAGCTTGGGCAGCGGGAGCTCCTACGAGCAGTACTTC.

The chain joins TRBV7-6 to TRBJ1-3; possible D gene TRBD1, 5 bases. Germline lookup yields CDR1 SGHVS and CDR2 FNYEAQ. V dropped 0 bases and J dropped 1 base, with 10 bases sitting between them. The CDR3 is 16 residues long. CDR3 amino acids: CASSLAQGSSGNTIYF. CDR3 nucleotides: TGTGCCAGCAGCTTAGCCCAGGGCTCATCTGGAAACACCATATATTTT.

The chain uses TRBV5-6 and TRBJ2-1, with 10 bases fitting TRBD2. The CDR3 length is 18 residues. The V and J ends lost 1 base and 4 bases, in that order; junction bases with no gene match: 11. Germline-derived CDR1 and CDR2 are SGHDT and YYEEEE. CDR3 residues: CASSLPLIAGGLYNEQFF. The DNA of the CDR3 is TGTGCCAGCAGCTTGCCGTTAATAGCGGGGGGCCTTTACAATGAGCAGTTCTTC.

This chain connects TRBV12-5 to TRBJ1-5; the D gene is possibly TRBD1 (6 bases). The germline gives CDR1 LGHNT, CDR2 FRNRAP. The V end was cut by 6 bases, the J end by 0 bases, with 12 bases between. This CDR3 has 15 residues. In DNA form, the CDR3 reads TGTGCTAGTGGAACAGGGCTTTATAGCAATCAGCCCCAGCATTTT. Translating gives CASGTGLYSNQPQHF.

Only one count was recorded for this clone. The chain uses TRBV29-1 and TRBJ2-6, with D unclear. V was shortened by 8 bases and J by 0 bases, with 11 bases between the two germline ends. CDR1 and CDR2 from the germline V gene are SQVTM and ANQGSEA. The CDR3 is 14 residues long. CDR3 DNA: TGCAGCTCCCGTTCCAGCTCTGGGGCCAACGTCCTGACTTTC. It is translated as CSSRSSSGANVLTF.

CDR3 residues: CASSHQDRLNSPLHF. CDR3 coding DNA: TGTGCCAGCAGCCACCAGGACAGGTTAAATTCACCCCTCCACTTT. This rearrangement joins TRBV3-1 (or the pseudogene TRBV3-2) to TRBJ1-6; 7 bases match TRBD1. This CDR3 is built from 15 residues. With V trimmed by 3 bases and J by 7 bases, 6 bases remained unmatched. The germline gives CDR1 LGHDT, CDR2 YNNKEL (reference sequence).

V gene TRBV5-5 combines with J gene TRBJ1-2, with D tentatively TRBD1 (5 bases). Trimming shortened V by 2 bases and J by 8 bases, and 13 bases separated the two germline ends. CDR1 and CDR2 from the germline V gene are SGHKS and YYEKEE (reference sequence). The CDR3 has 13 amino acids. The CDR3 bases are TGTGCCAGCAGCTTTCAGGGCAGCTGGGGCTACACCTTC. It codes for CASSFQGSWGYTF.

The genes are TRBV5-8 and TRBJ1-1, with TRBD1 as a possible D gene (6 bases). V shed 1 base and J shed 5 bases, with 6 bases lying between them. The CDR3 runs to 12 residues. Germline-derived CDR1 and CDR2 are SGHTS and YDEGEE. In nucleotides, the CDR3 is TGTGCCAGCAGCTTGACAGGGACTGAAGCTTTCTTT. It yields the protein CASSLTGTEAFF. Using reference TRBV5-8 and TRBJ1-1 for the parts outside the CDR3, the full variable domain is EAGVTQSPTHLIKTRGQQATLRCSPISGHTSVYWYQQALGLGLQFLLWYDEGEERNRGNFPPRFSGRQFPNYSSELNVNALELEDSALYLCASSLTGTEAFFGQGTRLTVV.

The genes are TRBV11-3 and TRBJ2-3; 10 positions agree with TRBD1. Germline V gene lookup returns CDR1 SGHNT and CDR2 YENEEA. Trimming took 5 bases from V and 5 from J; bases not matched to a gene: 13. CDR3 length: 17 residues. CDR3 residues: CASSSGATGGWEDTQYF. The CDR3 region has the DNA TGTGCCAGCAGCAGCGGGGCGACAGGGGGCTGGGAAGATACGCAGTATTTT.

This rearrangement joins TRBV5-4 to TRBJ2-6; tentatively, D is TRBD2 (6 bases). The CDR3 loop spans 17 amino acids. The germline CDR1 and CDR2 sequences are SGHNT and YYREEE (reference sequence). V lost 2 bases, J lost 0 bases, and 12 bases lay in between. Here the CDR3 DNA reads TGTGCCAGCAGCTTCCCGGGAGAGGCCTCTGGGGCCAACGTCCTGACTTTC. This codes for CASSFPGEASGANVLTF.

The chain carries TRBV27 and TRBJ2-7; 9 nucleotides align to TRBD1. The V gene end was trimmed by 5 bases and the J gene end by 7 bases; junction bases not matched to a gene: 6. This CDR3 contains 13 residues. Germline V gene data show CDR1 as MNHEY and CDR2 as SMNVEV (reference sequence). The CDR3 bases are TGTGCCAGCAGTACAAGGACAGGGGAAGAGCAGTACTTC. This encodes CASSTRTGEEQYF.

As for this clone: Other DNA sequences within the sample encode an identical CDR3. The CDR3 DNA is TGTGCCAGCAGTTCTTCTCCTGAAGCTTTCTTT. This encodes CASSSSPEAFF. V is TRBV12-3 or TRBV12-4 and J is TRBJ1-1; D ambiguous. The length of the CDR3 is 11 residues. Trimming cost V 4 bases and J 6 bases, with 6 bases left between them.